These 32 T cell receptor beta chains came from one sample sequenced in a study of T cells in localized non-small cell lung cancer. TCRdb's copy holds only in-frame clones and misses some; the assay was immunoSEQ multiplex PCR. The table includes about 70,000 clones, about 88% detected once. Here the sequenced sample was peripheral blood, taken before any cancer treatment. Source of these receptors: a female donor of 60 years or more with stage I lung adenocarcinoma.

The chain links TRBV21-1 to TRBJ2-2; the table's D call TRBD1 went unverified against the DNA. TRBV21-1 is assigned pseudogene status. This CDR3 region has 15 residues. The CDR3 nucleotides are TGTGCCAGCAGCAATATACAGGGATCAACCGGGGAGCTGTTTTTT. Translation: CASSNIQGSTGELFF.

Of note for this clone: A junction boundary mismatches the germline segment, possibly from a read error. J is TRBJ2-3 and V is TRBV9; 14 nucleotides align to TRBD2. The CDR3 loop spans 16 amino acids. The germline V gene has CDR1 SGDLS and CDR2 YYNGEE. The CDR3 reads CASGSGLAGVTDAQYF. DNA for the CDR3: TGTGCCTCAGGATCGGGACTAGCGGGAGTAACAGATGCGCAGTATTTT.

The J gene is TRBJ2-3, the V gene TRBV5-4; D remains ambiguous. The CDR3 sequence is 14 residues long. CDR1 and CDR2 from the germline V gene are SGHNT and YYREEE (reference sequence). V lost 2 bases and J 3 bases, leaving 10 bases between the germline ends. CDR3 loop: CASSLAIGTDTQYF. CDR3 in DNA: TGTGCCAGCAGCTTAGCAATCGGTACAGATACGCAGTATTTT.

V gene TRBV7-3 combines with J gene TRBJ2-3; 7 nucleotides align to TRBD2. Germline CDR1 SGHTA, CDR2 FQGTGA. The ends lost 5 bases at V and 2 bases at J; junction bases unmatched: 4. CDR3 length: 14 amino acids. This CDR3 reads CASSEGGVTDTQYF. CDR3 DNA: TGTGCCAGCAGCGAGGGAGGGGTCACAGATACGCAGTATTTT. Supplemented by reference TRBV7-3 and TRBJ2-3, the full variable domain reads GAGVSQTPSNKVTEKGKYVELRCDPISGHTALYWYRQSLGQGPEFLIYFQGTGAADDSGLPNDRFFAVRPEGSVSTLKIQRTERGDSAVYLCASSEGGVTDTQYFGPGTRLTVL.

This clone was counted between two and nine times. V and J are TRBV19 and TRBJ1-5; D gene ambiguous. Germline CDR1 and CDR2: LNHDA and SQIVND (reference sequence). Trimming took 5 bases from V and 11 from J, leaving 7 bases between them. This CDR3 is 10 amino acids long. CDR3 DNA: TGTGCCAGTAGTGGTTGGGCCCAGCATTTT. It specifies CASSGWAQHF.

This clone is a singleton in its sample. V and J are TRBV28 and TRBJ2-1, with D tentatively TRBD2 (5 bases). The CDR3 sequence is 15 residues long. Germline V gene sequence: CDR1 MDHEN, CDR2 SYDVKM. Trimming removed 0 bases from V and 5 bases from J, with 11 bases in between. The CDR3 bases are TGTGCCAGCAGTTTATGGGGGAGTGGCAACAATGAGCAGTTCTTC. Encoded protein: CASSLWGSGNNEQFF.

J is TRBJ2-1 and V is TRBV10-1; 12 bases are a match to TRBD2. Trimming cost V 6 bases and J 10 bases; bases outside gene matches: 10. The germline V gene encodes CDR1 WNHNN and CDR2 SYGVQD (reference sequence). The CDR3 runs to 15 residues. The CDR3 nucleotides read TGCGCCAGCAGCTCCGGGACTAGCGGGCTAGGGGAGCAGTTCTTC. Protein sequence: CASSSGTSGLGEQFF.

The sample holds one count of this clone. The rearrangement joins TRBV7-3 to TRBJ2-3; a weak D match, TRBD2 (5 bases). Germline-derived CDR1 and CDR2 are SGHTA and FQGTGA. Trimming stripped 1 base from V and 2 bases from J, with 10 bases between. The CDR3 covers 15 residues. CDR3 DNA sequence: TGTGCCAGCAGCTTAAACCCGGGATACACAGATACGCAGTATTTT. Amino acids: CASSLNPGYTDTQYF. The variable domain in full, with the rest retrieved from reference TRBV7-3 and TRBJ2-3, is GAGVSQTPSNKVTEKGKYVELRCDPISGHTALYWYRQSLGQGPEFLIYFQGTGAADDSGLPNDRFFAVRPEGSVSTLKIQRTERGDSAVYLCASSLNPGYTDTQYFGPGTRLTVL.

The chain recombines TRBV2 with TRBJ2-3; D is ambiguous. This CDR3 contains 12 residues. V was clipped by 0 bases and J by 3 bases, with 1 base between them. The germline CDR1 and CDR2 sequences are SNHLY and FYNNEI. CDR3 residues: CASSEATDTQYF. CDR3 bases: TGTGCCAGCAGTGAAGCAACAGATACGCAGTATTTT.

The rearrangement links TRBV27 to TRBJ1-2; no reliable D call. The CDR3 length is 15 residues. The V gene's germline CDR1 is MNHEY and CDR2 SMNVEV (reference sequence). V lost 7 bases and J lost 2, with 17 bases in between. The CDR3 is CASMSARRFNYGYTF. The CDR3 DNA follows: TGTGCCAGCATGTCAGCACGCAGGTTCAACTATGGCTACACCTTC.

The rearrangement joins TRBV19 to TRBJ1-5; D possibly corresponds to TRBD1 (5 bases). The germline V gene encodes CDR1 LNHDA and CDR2 SQIVND (reference sequence). This CDR3 is 16 amino acids long. Trimming took 1 base from V and 9 from J, leaving 19 bases between them. CDR3 sequence: CASSIVSGHSLRPQHF. CDR3 DNA: TGTGCCAGTAGTATAGTGTCTGGACATTCTTTACGGCCCCAGCATTTT. Together with reference TRBV19 and TRBJ1-5, the CDR3 gives the full variable domain: DGGITQSPKYLFRKEGQNVTLSCEQNLNHDAMYWYRQDPGQGLRLIYYSQIVNDFQKGDIAEGYSVSREKKESFPLTVTSAQKNPTAFYLCASSIVSGHSLRPQHFGDGTRLSIL.

The gene calls are TRBV7-7 and TRBJ2-1, with 8 bases aligning to TRBD2. Germline lookup yields CDR1 SSHAT and CDR2 FNYEAQ (reference sequence). Trimming took 2 bases from V and 3 from J; bases not matched to a gene: 3. CDR3 size: 15 residues. CDR3 bases: TGTGCCAGCAGCTTATCAGCGGGAGTCTACAATGAGCAGTTCTTC. Its translation: CASSLSAGVYNEQFF. The variable domain in full, completed from reference TRBV7-7 and TRBJ2-1, reads GAGVSQSPRYKVTKRGQDVTLRCDPISSHATLYWYQQALGQGPEFLTYFNYEAQPDKSGLPSDRFSAERPEGSISTLTIQRTEQRDSAMYRCASSLSAGVYNEQFFGPGTRLTVL.

The genes are TRBV7-8 and TRBJ2-2; D possibly corresponds to TRBD1 (5 bases). CDR1 is SGHVS, CDR2 FQNEAQ, per germline. V lost 5 bases and J 2 bases, leaving 9 bases between the germline ends. The CDR3 consists of 14 residues. The CDR3 is CASSATVNTGELFF. The CDR3 coding sequence is TGTGCCAGCAGCGCGACAGTTAACACCGGGGAGCTGTTTTTT.

The chain joins TRBV27 to TRBJ2-1; D unclear. The CDR3 consists of 14 residues. Trimming removed 2 bases from V and 2 bases from J, with 7 bases in between. Germline V gene lookup returns CDR1 MNHEY and CDR2 SMNVEV (reference sequence). CDR3 in DNA: TGTGCCAGCAGTTTAGTCCCACCCTACAATGAGCAGTTCTTC. It specifies CASSLVPPYNEQFF.

The rearrangement uses TRBV18 and TRBJ1-2; D call uncertain. The germline V gene has CDR1 KGHSH and CDR2 LQKENI. The CDR3 contains 15 residues. V shed 2 bases and J shed 4 bases, with 14 bases lying between them. DNA of the CDR3: TGTGCCAGCTCACCAAATCTAGAGGGAACCTATGGCTACACCTTC. Translating gives CASSPNLEGTYGYTF. The full variable domain, rest sourced from reference TRBV18 and TRBJ1-2, is NAGVMQNPRHLVRRRGQEARLRCSPMKGHSHVYWYRQLPEEGLKFMVYLQKENIIDESGMPKERFSAEFPKEGPSILRIQQVVRGDSAAYFCASSPNLEGTYGYTFGSGTRLTVV.

With regard to this clone: The same CDR3 also results from other DNA sequences found in this sample. This chain links TRBV10-3 with TRBJ1-5; 7 nucleotides align to TRBD1. There are 14 residues in the CDR3. Germline-derived CDR1 and CDR2 are ENHRY and SYGVKD. The V segment lost 8 bases and the J segment 3 bases; nucleotides outside the gene matches: 7. Here the CDR3 reads CAIGTGDSNQPQHF. In DNA, the CDR3 is TGTGCCATCGGTACAGGGGACTCCAATCAGCCCCAGCATTTT.

This clone was counted once. This rearrangement joins TRBV7-2 to TRBJ2-7; either TRBD1 or TRBD2 may fit D (6 bases each). There are 15 residues in the CDR3. V lost 5 bases to trimming and J lost 5 bases, with 19 bases between them. CDR1 SGHTA and CDR2 FQGNSA come from the germline V gene. In nucleotides, the CDR3 is TGTGCCAGCAGCCTCGGGGGCAGGGCTAGCCACGAGCAGTACTTC. Amino acids: CASSLGGRASHEQYF.

The rearrangement joins TRBV27 to TRBJ2-3, with 12 bases aligning to TRBD2. CDR1 and CDR2 (germline): MNHEY, SMNVEV (reference sequence). V shed 6 bases, J shed 1 base, and the junction held 5 bases outside the gene matches. The CDR3 covers 16 residues. CDR3 amino acids: CASRSRLAGGTDTQYF. CDR3 in DNA: TGTGCCAGCAGATCCCGACTAGCGGGAGGCACAGATACGCAGTATTTT.

The chain combines TRBV21-1 with TRBJ1-5; the table's D call, TRBD1, has no DNA check behind it. TRBV21-1 is a documented pseudogene. The CDR3 sequence is 16 residues long. The CDR3 coding sequence is TGTGCCAGCAGCAAAGAGGCAGGGGCATACAATCAGCCCCAGCATTTT. Protein product: CASSKEAGAYNQPQHF.

This rearrangement joins TRBV9 to TRBJ2-3; 9 bases align to TRBD1. Germline CDR1 SGDLS, CDR2 YYNGEE. The CDR3 sequence is 15 residues long. The ends lost 3 bases at V and 9 bases at J; junction bases unmatched: 11. The CDR3 sequence is CASSEQDRGSLTQYF. DNA of the CDR3: TGTGCCAGCAGCGAGCAGGACAGGGGCAGCTTAACGCAGTATTTT.

This clone has just a few counts. This chain connects TRBV9 to TRBJ2-3, with no clear D. Between the trimmed V and J ends, which lost 2 bases and 6 bases, there was a span of 10 bases. Germline-derived CDR1 and CDR2 are SGDLS and YYNGEE. CDR3 length: 13 residues. DNA of the CDR3: TGTGCCAGCAGCGTCTCCTACTGGGATACGCAGTATTTT. This translates into CASSVSYWDTQYF.

The chain uses TRBV5-5 and TRBJ2-1; D possibly corresponds to TRBD1 (5 bases). Looked up from germline, CDR1 is SGHKS and CDR2 is YYEKEE (reference sequence). CDR3 length: 17 residues. Deletions cut 0 bases from V and 2 bases from J, with 15 bases between. CDR3 amino acids: CASSLEPGFAAYNEQFF. CDR3 nucleotide sequence: TGTGCCAGCAGCTTGGAACCAGGGTTTGCAGCCTACAATGAGCAGTTCTTC. Looking up the rest from reference TRBV5-5 and TRBJ2-1 gives the full variable domain: DAGVTQSPTHLIKTRGQQVTLRCSPISGHKSVSWYQQVLGQGPQFIFQYYEKEERGRGNFPDRFSARQFPNYSSELNVNALLLGDSALYLCASSLEPGFAAYNEQFFGPGTRLTVL.

Only one count was recorded for this clone. The chain joins TRBV28 to TRBJ2-1; 11 bases agree with TRBD2. The CDR3 sequence is 15 residues long. Germline loops: CDR1 MDHEN, CDR2 SYDVKM. Unmatched junction bases numbered 16, after V lost 6 bases and J lost 15 bases. In DNA form, the CDR3 reads TGTGCCAGCAGCACGAACTATAAACTAGCGGGAGCTCCGTTCTTC. Translation: CASSTNYKLAGAPFF. Supplemented by reference TRBV28 and TRBJ2-1, the full variable domain reads DVKVTQSSRYLVKRTGEKVFLECVQDMDHENMFWYRQDPGLGLRLIYFSYDVKMKEKGDIPEGYSVSREKKERFSLILESASTNQTSMYLCASSTNYKLAGAPFFGPGTRLTVL.

The chain is built from TRBV7-2 and TRBJ2-5; no clear D gene. V dropped 2 bases and J dropped 5 bases, with 9 bases sitting between them. This CDR3 region has 13 residues. Germline V CDR1 and CDR2: SGHTA, FQGNSA. Written as DNA, the CDR3 is TGTGCCAGCAGCTTACCCCCTACGGAGACCCAGTACTTC. Its translation is CASSLPPTETQYF.

This clone is medium-sized in the sample. V gene TRBV7-9 combines with J gene TRBJ1-5; TRBD1 is a possible D gene (5 bases). CDR1 is SEHNR, CDR2 FQNEAQ, per germline (reference sequence). CDR3 length: 14 amino acids. V shed 3 bases and J shed 3 bases, with 9 bases lying between them. The CDR3 protein is CASSFGADNQPQHF. The CDR3 region has the DNA TGTGCCAGCAGCTTTGGGGCCGACAATCAGCCCCAGCATTTT.

The chain has TRBV11-2 and TRBJ2-7; D remains ambiguous. This CDR3 spans 14 amino acids. Germline CDR1 reads SGHAT; CDR2 reads FQNNGV. Trimming pared 0 bases from V and 2 bases from J, leaving 8 bases between. CDR3 nucleotide sequence: TGTGCCAGCAGCTTAGACACACCAGCCTACGAGCAGTACTTC. It encodes CASSLDTPAYEQYF.

V gene TRBV19 combines with J gene TRBJ2-3, with 10 positions matching TRBD2. CDR1 LNHDA and CDR2 SQIVND come from the germline V gene (reference sequence). This CDR3 spans 17 amino acids. The V segment lost 8 bases and the J segment 5 bases; nucleotides outside the gene matches: 16. As DNA, the CDR3 is TGTGCCAGTGCTCATCGTAATGGACTAGCGGAGTTAGATACGCAGTATTTT. It translates to CASAHRNGLAELDTQYF.

The genes are TRBV7-9 and TRBJ2-2; 7 bases are a match to TRBD2. The junction had 1 base not matched to a gene; V was cut back by 4 bases and J by 5 bases. Germline V gives CDR1 SEHNR, CDR2 FQNEAQ (reference sequence). This CDR3 has 13 amino acids. Here the CDR3 reads CASSWEGTGELFF. The CDR3 coding sequence is TGTGCCAGCAGCTGGGAGGGGACCGGGGAGCTGTTTTTT.

This chain joins TRBV11-2 and TRBJ1-1; 7 bases agree with TRBD1. Germline CDR1 SGHAT, CDR2 FQNNGV. V gave up 4 bases and J gave up 5 bases; unmatched junction bases: 16. The CDR3 is made up of 17 amino acids. CDR3 sequence: CASSSRNRGGLRTEAFF. The CDR3, as DNA: TGTGCCAGCAGCTCACGCAACAGGGGCGGGTTGCGGACTGAAGCTTTCTTT.

The rearrangement links TRBV19 to TRBJ2-1; TRBD2 is a possible D gene (6 bases). V was cut by 1 base and J by 6 bases, with 13 bases left in between. CDR3 length: 15 amino acids. The V gene's germline CDR1 is LNHDA and CDR2 SQIVND (reference sequence). The DNA for the CDR3 is TGTGCCAGTAGTATAGTCTCGGGGGAACTCAATGAGCAGTTCTTC. This sequence encodes CASSIVSGELNEQFF.

The V call is TRBV5-1, the J call TRBJ1-2, with TRBD1 as a possible D gene (5 bases). Deletions cut 4 bases from V and 7 bases from J, with 11 bases between. The CDR3 extends over 12 amino acids. The V gene's germline CDR1 is SGHRS and CDR2 YFSETQ. CDR3 DNA: TGCGCCAGCAGCGTAGACAGTGGTGGCTACACCTTC. This translates into CASSVDSGGYTF.

The V call is TRBV5-1, the J call TRBJ2-2, with 11 bases matching TRBD1. CDR1 is SGHRS, CDR2 YFSETQ, per germline. V shed 4 bases, J shed 3 bases, and the junction held 2 bases outside the gene matches. The CDR3 length is 15 residues. The CDR3 spells CASSPGQGDTGELFF. CDR3 coding DNA: TGCGCCAGCAGCCCGGGACAGGGGGACACCGGGGAGCTGTTTTTT.